What follows is one T cell receptor beta chain and its context. Its antigen is not known. Data came from immunoSEQ multiplex PCR; TCRdb stores just in-frame clones and leaves some out. The sample has some 40,000 clones, 65% to 70% seen once. Germline-derived CDR1 and CDR2 are SGHVS and FQNEAQ. CDR3 length: 15 residues. This sample was taken from a study of cytotoxic CD8 clonotypes in ibrutinib-treated CLL. Study as a whole: Averaging across samples gave about 230,000 productive templates and 94,082 productive rearrangements. Whole-study findings and limits: Clonality correlated strongly with circulating CD8+ T cells and exceeded age-matched healthy donors at baseline. Clonality went up at ibrutinib response and then declined back toward baseline at progression. On treatment, the uncommon public clonotypes contracted or remained stable.

The V and J genes are TRBV7-8 and TRBJ1-1; D remains unclear. The receptor comes from a human donor with chronic lymphocytic leukemia. Sequencing was performed on PBMCs, taken at disease progression, from a patient treated with ibrutinib. The CDR3 sequence: CATRPPSTGNTEAFF. CDR3 DNA sequence: TGTGCTACACGACCCCCATCGACGGGGAACACTGAAGCTTTCTTT.